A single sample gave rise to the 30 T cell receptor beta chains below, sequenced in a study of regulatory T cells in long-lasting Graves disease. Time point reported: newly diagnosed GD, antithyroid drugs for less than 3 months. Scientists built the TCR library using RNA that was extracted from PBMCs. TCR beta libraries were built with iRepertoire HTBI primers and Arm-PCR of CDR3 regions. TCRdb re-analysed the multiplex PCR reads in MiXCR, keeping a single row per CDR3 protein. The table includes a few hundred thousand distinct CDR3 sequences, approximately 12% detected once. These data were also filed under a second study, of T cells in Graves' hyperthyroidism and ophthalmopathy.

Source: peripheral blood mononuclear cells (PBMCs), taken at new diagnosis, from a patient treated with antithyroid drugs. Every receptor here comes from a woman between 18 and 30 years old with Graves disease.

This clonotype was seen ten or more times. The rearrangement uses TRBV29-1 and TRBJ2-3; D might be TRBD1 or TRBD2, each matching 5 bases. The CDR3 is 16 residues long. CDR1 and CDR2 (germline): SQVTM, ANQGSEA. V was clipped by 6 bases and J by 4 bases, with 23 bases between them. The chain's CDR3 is CSVNGTHRMGADTQYF. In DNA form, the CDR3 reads TGCAGCGTCAACGGGACCCACCGAATGGGGGCAGATACGCAGTATTTT.

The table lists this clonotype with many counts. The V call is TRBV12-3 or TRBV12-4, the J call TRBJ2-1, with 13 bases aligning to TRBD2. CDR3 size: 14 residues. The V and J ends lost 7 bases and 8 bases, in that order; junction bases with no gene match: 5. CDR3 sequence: CASTRTSGSHEQFF. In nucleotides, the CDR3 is TGTGCCAGCACCCGGACTAGCGGGAGCCATGAGCAGTTCTTC.

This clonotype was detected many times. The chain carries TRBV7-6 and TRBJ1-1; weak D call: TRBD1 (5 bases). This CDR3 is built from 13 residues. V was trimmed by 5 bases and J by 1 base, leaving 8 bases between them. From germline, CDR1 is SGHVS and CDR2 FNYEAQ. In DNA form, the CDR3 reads TGTGCCAGCAGCCCAGGGTGGAACACTGAAGCTTTCTTT. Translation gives CASSPGWNTEAFF.

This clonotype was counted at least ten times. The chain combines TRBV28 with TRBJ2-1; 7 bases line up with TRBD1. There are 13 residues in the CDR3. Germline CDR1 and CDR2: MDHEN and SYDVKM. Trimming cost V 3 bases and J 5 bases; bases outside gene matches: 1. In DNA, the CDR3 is TGTGCCAGCAGTTTTGACAGGGACAATGAGCAGTTCTTC. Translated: CASSFDRDNEQFF.

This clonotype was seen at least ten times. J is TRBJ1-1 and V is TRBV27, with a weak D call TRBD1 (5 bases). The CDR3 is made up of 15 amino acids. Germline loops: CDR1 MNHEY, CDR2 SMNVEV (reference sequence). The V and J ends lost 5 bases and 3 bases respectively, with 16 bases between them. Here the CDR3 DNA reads TGTGCCAGCAGTACATCTTCGACAGTTTACACTGAAGCTTTCTTT. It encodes CASSTSSTVYTEAFF.

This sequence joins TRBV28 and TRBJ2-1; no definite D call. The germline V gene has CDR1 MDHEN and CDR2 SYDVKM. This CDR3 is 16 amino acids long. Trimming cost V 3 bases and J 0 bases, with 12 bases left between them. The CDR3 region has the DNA TGTGCCAGCAGTTTCGGACCCGAGAGCTCCTACAATGAGCAGTTCTTC. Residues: CASSFGPESSYNEQFF.

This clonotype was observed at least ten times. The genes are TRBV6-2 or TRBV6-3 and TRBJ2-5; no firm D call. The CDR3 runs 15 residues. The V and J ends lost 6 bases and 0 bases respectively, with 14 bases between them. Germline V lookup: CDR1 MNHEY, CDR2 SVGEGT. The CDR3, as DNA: TGTGCCAGCAGACGTCTCAGGAAGGACCAAGAGACCCAGTACTTC. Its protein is CASRRLRKDQETQYF.

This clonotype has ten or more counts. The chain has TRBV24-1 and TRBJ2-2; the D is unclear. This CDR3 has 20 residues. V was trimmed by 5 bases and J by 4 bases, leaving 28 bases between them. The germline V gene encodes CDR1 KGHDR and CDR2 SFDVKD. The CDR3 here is CATSGSPRSRKWPTTGELFF. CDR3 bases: TGTGCCACCAGTGGGTCTCCGCGGTCGAGGAAATGGCCCACCACCGGGGAGCTGTTTTTT.

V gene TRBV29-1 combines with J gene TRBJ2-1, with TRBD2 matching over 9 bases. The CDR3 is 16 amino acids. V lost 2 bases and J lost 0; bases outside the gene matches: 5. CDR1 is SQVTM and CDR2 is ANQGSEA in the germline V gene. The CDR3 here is CSVESYSGSSYNEQFF. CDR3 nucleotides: TGCAGCGTTGAATCTTATAGCGGGAGCTCCTACAATGAGCAGTTCTTC.

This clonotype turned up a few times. CDR3 nucleotides: TGCGCCAGCAGCCAAGATCGAGTGACAGGGTTTATCTCGACCTACGAGCAGTACTTC. Translating it yields CASSQDRVTGFISTYEQYF. The V gene is TRBV4-3, the J gene TRBJ2-7; 7 positions agree with TRBD1. J was trimmed by 2 bases and V by 0 bases; bases with no gene match: 16. CDR1 LGHNA and CDR2 YSLEER come from the germline V gene. The CDR3 length is 19 residues.

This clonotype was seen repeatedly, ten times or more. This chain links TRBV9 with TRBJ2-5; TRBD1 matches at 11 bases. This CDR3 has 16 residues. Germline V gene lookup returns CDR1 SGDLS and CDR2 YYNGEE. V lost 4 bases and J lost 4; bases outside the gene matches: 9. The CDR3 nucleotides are TGTGCCAGCAGCTCCCGAGGAGGGACAGGGGGAGAGACCCAGTACTTC. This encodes CASSSRGGTGGETQYF.

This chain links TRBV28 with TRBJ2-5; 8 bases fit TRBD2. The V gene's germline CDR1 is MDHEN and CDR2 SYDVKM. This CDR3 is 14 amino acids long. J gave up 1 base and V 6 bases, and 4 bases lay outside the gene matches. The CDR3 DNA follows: TGTGCCAGCAGACCCGGGACTAGCCAAGAGACCCAGTACTTC. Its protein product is CASRPGTSQETQYF.

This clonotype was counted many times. The CDR3, as DNA: TGTGCCAGCAGCTTAGGAGTTAGCGGGGGGGAGACCCAGTACTTC. Translated, it gives CASSLGVSGGETQYF. The V call is TRBV7-8, the J call TRBJ2-5; 10 nucleotides align to TRBD2. J was trimmed by 5 bases and V by 1 base; bases with no gene match: 4. Germline V gene data show CDR1 as SGHVS and CDR2 as FQNEAQ. This CDR3 has 15 residues.

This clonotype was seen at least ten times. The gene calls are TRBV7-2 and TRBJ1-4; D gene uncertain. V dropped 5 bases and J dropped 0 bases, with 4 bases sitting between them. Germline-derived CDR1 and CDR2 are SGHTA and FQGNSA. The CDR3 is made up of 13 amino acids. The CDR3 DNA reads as TGTGCCAGCAGCATTACAACTAATGAAAAACTGTTTTTT. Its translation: CASSITTNEKLFF. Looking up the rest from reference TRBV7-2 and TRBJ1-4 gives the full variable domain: GAGVSQSPSNKVTEKGKDVELRCDPISGHTALYWYRQSLGQGLEFLIYFQGNSAPDKSGLPSDRFSAERTGGSVSTLTIQRTQQEDSAVYLCASSITTNEKLFFGSGTQLSVL.

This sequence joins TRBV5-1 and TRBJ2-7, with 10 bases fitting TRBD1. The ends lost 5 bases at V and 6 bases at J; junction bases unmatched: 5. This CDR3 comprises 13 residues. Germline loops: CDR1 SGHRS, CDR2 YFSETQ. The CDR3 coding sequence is TGCGCCAGCAGTTATGGACAGGGGGGCGAGCAGTACGTC. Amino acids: CASSYGQGGEQYV.

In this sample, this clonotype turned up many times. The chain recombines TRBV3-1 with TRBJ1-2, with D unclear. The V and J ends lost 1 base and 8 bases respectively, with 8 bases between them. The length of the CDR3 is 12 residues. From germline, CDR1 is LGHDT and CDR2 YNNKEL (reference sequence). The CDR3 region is CASSQGEIGYTF. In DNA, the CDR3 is TGTGCCAGCAGCCAAGGGGAGATCGGCTACACCTTC.

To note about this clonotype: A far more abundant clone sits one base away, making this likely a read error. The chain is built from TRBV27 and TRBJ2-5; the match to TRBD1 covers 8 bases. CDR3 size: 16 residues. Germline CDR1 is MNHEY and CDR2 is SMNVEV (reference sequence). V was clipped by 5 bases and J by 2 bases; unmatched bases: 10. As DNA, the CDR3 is TGTGCCAGCAGTGATCCGGACAGGGACCTTCAAGAGACCCAGTACTTC. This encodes CASSDPDRDLQETQYF.

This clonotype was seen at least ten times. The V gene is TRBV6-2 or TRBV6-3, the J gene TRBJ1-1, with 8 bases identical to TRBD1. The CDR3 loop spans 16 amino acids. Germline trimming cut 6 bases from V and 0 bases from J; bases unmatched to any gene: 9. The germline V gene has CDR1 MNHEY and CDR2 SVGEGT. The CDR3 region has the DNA TGTGCCAGCAGAACTGACAGGGGAAACATGAACACTGAAGCTTTCTTT. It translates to CASRTDRGNMNTEAFF.

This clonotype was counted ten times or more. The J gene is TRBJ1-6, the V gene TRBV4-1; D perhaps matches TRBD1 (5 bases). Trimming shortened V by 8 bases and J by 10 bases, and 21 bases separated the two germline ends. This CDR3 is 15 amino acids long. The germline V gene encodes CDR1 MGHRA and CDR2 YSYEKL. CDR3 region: CASGTGQGLRSPLHF. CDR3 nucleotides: TGCGCCAGCGGAACCGGCCAGGGACTGAGGTCACCCCTCCACTTT.

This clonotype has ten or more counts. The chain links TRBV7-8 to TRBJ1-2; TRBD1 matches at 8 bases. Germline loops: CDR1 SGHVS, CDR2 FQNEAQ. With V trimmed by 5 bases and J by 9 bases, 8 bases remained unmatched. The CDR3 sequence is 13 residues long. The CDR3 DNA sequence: TGTGCCAGCAGCCCCGCACAGGGGGTCAGCTACACCTTC. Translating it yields CASSPAQGVSYTF.

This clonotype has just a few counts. For the CDR3, the DNA is TGTGCCAGCGGTTCTTCAGGGGGCTACTATGGCTACACCTTC. Residues: CASGSSGGYYGYTF. The chain has TRBV6-2 or TRBV6-3 and TRBJ1-2; the match to TRBD1 covers 8 bases. J gave up 3 bases and V 8 bases, and 8 bases lay outside the gene matches. The CDR3 runs 14 residues. Germline CDR1 is MNHEY and CDR2 is SVGEGT.

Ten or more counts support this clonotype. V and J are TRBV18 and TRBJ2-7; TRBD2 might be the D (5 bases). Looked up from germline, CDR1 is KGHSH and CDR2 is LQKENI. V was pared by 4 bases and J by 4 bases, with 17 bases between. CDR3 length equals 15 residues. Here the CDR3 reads CASSLGWAGFYEQYV. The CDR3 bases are TGTGCCAGCTCACTTGGTTGGGCGGGCTTTTACGAGCAGTACGTC.

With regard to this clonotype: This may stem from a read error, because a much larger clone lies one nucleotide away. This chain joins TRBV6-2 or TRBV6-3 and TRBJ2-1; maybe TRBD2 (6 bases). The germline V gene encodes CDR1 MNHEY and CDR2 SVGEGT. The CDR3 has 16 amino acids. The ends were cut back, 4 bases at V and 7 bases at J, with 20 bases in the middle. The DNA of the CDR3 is TGTGCCAGCAGTTGGAAATCTAGCGTGAGATGGAATGAGCAGTTCTTC. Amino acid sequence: CASSWKSSVRWNEQFF.

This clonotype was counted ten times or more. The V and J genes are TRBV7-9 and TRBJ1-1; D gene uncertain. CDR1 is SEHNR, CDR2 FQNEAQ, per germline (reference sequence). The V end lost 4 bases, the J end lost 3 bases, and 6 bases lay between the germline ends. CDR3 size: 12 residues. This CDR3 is CASSSPDTEAFF. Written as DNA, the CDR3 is TGTGCCAGCAGCTCACCGGACACTGAAGCTTTCTTT.

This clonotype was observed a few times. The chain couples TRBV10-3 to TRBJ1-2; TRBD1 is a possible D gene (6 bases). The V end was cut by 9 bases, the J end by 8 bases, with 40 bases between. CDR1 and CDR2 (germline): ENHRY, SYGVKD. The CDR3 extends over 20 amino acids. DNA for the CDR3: TGTGCCATAGGGGTAAGGGCGGCAGAGCTTTCCCTCTCGGGGACAAGAGGCTACACCTTC. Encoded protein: CAIGVRAAELSLSGTRGYTF.

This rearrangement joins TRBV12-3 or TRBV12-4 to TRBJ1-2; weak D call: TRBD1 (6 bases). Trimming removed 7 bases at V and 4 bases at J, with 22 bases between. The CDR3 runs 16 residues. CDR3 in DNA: TGTGCCAGCAACATGGCGGCCAGGGGAGATTTCTATGGCTACACCTTC. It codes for CASNMAARGDFYGYTF.

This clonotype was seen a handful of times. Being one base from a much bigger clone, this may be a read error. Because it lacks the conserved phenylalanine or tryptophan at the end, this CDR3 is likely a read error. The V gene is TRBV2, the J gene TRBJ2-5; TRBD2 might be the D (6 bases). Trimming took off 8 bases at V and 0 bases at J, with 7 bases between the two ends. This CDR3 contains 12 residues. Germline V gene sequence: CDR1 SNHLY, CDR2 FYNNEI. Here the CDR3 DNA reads TGTGCCAGCGGGGGGAACCAAGAGACCCAGTACCTC. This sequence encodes CASGGNQETQYL.

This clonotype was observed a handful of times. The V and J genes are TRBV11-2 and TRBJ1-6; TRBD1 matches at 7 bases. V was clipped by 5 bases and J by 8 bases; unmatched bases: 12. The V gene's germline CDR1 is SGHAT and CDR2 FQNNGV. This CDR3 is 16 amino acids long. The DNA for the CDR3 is TGTGCCAGCAGCCGAGGGGACAGTCTAACTTATTCACCCCTCCACTTT. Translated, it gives CASSRGDSLTYSPLHF.

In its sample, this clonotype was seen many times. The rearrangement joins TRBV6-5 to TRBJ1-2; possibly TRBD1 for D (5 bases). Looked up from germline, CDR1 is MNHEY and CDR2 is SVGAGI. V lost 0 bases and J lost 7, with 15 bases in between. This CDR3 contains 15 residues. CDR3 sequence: CASSYSNARGGGYTF. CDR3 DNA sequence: TGTGCCAGCAGTTACTCGAATGCTCGGGGCGGTGGCTACACCTTC.

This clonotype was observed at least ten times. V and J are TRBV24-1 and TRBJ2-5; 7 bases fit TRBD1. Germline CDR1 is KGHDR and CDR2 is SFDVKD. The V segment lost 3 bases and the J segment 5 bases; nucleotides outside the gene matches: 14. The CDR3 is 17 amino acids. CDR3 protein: CATSDNRPGTALETQYF. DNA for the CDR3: TGTGCCACCAGTGATAACAGACCCGGGACAGCCCTTGAGACCCAGTACTTC.